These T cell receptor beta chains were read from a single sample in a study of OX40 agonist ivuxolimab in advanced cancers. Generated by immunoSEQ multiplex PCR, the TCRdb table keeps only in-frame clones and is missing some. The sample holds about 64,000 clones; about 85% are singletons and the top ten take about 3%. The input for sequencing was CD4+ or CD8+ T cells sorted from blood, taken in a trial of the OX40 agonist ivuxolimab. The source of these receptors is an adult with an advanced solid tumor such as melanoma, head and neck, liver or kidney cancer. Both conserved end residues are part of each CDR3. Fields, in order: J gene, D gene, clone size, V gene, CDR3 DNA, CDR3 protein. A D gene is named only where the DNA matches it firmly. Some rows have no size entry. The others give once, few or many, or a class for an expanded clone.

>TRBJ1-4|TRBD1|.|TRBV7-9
TGTGCCAGCAGTTCACAGGACAGGGATGAAAAACTGTTTTTT
CASSSQDRDEKLFF
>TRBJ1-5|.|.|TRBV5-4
TGTGCCAGCAGCTTCGAACGCCATAGCAATCAGCCCCAGCATTTT
CASSFERHSNQPQHF
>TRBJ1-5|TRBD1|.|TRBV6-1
TGTGCCAGCAGTGCTACTACAGGGGGCGGTCAGCCCCAGCATTTT
CASSATTGGGQPQHF
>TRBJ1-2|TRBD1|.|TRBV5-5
TGTGCCAGCAGCAACCGGGACAGGGCTAACTATGGCTACACCTTC
CASSNRDRANYGYTF
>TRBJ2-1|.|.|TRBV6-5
TGTGCCAGCAGCGGGCTTTACAATGAGCAGTTCTTC
CASSGLYNEQFF
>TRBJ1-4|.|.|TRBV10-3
TGTGCCATCAGTGGGGGTGAAAAACTGTTTTTT
CAISGGEKLFF
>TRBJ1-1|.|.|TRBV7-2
TGTGCCAGCAGCTTAGCGGGAATCGGATACATGAACACTGAAGCTTTCTTT
CASSLAGIGYMNTEAFF
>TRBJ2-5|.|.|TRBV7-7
TGTGCCAGCAGCCCGGGCAGGGGAGAGACCCAGTACTTC
CASSPGRGETQYF
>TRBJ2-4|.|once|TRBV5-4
TGTGCCAGCAGCAGAAACACAGAAAACATTCAGTACTTC
CASSRNTENIQYF
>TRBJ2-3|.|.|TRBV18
TGTGCCAGCTCGCTCGGGGCCCTCCCAGATACGCAGTATTTT
CASSLGALPDTQYF
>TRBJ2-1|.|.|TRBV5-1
TGCGCCAGCAGACAAGCGTCCCCCTACAATGAGCAGTTCTTC
CASRQASPYNEQFF
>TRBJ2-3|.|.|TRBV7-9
TGTGCCAGCAGCCATGGGGCGGGGGCCTCTAGGGCGCAGTATTTT
CASSHGAGASRAQYF
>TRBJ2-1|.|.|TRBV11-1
TGTGCCAGCAGCTTAAGCGGGCAGACCTACAATGAGCAGTTCTTC
CASSLSGQTYNEQFF
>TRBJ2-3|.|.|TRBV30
TGTGCCTGGAGTCTCCGGGGGACAGATACGCAGTATTTT
CAWSLRGTDTQYF
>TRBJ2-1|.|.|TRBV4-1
TGCGCCAGCAGCCAAGGGGGGGCGGGTATCCATGAGCAGTTCTTC
CASSQGGAGIHEQFF
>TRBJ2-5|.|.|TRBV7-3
TGTGCCAGCAGCTCTCTCGGGACCCGGGGAGAGACCCAGTACTTC
CASSSLGTRGETQYF
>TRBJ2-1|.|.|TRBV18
TGTGCCAGCTCACCCGGGGATTCGGGCGAGCAGTTCTTC
CASSPGDSGEQFF
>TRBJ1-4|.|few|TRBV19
TGTGCCAGTACCACGGGTAATAATGAAAAACTGTTTTTT
CASTTGNNEKLFF
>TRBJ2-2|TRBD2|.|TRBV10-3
TGTGCCATCAGTAGCGGGGCGTACACCGGGGAGCTGTTTTTT
CAISSGAYTGELFF
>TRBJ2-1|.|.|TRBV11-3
TGTGCCAGCAGCTTAGATGAAGGCGATGAGCAGTTCTTC
CASSLDEGDEQFF
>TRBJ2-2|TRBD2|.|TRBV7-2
TGTGCCAGCAGCCAGGGAGGGACGGGCGCCGGGGAGCTGTTTTTT
CASSQGGTGAGELFF
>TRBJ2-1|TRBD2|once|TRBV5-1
TGCGCCAGCAGCTTGCCGGCAGAGCCCGGTAGCGGGAGATACAATGAGCAGTTCTTC
CASSLPAEPGSGRYNEQFF
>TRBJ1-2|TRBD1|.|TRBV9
TGTGCCAGCAGCGTTTACCGGGACAGCCCATATGGCTACACCTTC
CASSVYRDSPYGYTF
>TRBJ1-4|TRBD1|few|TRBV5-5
TGTGCCAGCAGCTTGGTGAGGGGACAGCCTAATGAAAAACTGTTTTTT
CASSLVRGQPNEKLFF
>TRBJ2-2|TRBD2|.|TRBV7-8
TGTGCCAGCAGCCGGGGAGCCAAACCTGCCGGGACTACCTACACCGGGGAGCTGTTTTTT
CASSRGAKPAGTTYTGELFF
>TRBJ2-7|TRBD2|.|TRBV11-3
TGTGCCAGCAGCGCCGGGACTAGCGTTTCTGACGAGCAGTACTTC
CASSAGTSVSDEQYF
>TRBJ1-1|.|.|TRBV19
TGTGCCAGTAGTATTGGTCAGATGAACACTGAAGCTTTCTTT
CASSIGQMNTEAFF
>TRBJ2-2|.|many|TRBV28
TGTGCCAGCAGTCCTATGGAACACCCGGGCACCGGGGAGCTGTTTTTT
CASSPMEHPGTGELFF
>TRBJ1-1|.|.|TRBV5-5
TGTGCCAGCAGCTTCCGGGGCGGGAACACTGAAGCTTTCTTT
CASSFRGGNTEAFF
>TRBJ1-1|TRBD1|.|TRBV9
TGTGCCAGCAGCCCGCTGACAGGGGAGACTGAAGCTTTCTTT
CASSPLTGETEAFF
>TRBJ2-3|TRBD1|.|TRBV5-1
TGCGCCAGCAGCTTGGCCTCCGGGACAGGAGTCACAGATACGCAGTATTTT
CASSLASGTGVTDTQYF
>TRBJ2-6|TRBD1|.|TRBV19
TGTGCCAGTAAGGAGGGGACAGGAGCGCCTGGGGCCAACGTCCTGACTTTC
CASKEGTGAPGANVLTF
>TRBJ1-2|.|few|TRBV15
TGTGCCACCAGCAGACAGCCAGGCTATGGCTACACCTTC
CATSRQPGYGYTF
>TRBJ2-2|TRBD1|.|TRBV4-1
TGCGCCAGCAGCCAAGATCCGAGGGGGACAGGGGGCTTCGGGGAGCTGTTTTTT
CASSQDPRGTGGFGELFF
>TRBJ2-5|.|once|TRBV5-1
TGCGCCAGCAGTTTAGTCCGGGAGACCCAGTACTTC
CASSLVRETQYF
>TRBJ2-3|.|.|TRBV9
TGTGCCAGCAGCGTAGCGGAGGATACGCAGTATTTT
CASSVAEDTQYF
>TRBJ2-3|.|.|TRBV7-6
TGTGCCAGCAGCTTACTAGCTCAGGGCACAGATACGCAGTATTTT
CASSLLAQGTDTQYF
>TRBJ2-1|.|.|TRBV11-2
TGTGCCAGCAGCGACAGCGGCCCCTACAATGAGCAGTTCTTC
CASSDSGPYNEQFF
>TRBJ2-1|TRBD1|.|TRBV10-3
TGTGCCATCACGCCAGGGGGCCCGAATGAGCAGTTCTTC
CAITPGGPNEQFF
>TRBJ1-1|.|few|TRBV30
TGTGCCTGGAGGTGGGGGCCCGCGAACACTGAAGCTTTCTTT
CAWRWGPANTEAFF
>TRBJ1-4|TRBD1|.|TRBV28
TGTGCCAGCAGTCCCCGGACAGGGAAAGGGGAGGAAAAACTGTTTTTT
CASSPRTGKGEEKLFF
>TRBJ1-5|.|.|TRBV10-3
TGTGCCATCAGTGCTAAGTCTAGCAATCAGCCCCAGCATTTT
CAISAKSSNQPQHF
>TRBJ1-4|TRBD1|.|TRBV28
TGTGCCAGCAGCAGTACAGGGGGCCCAACTAATGAAAAACTGTTTTTT
CASSSTGGPTNEKLFF
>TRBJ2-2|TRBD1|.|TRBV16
TGTGCCAGCAGCCGGGGGACAGCGATCACTCGGGGCACCGGGGAGCTGTTTTTT
CASSRGTAITRGTGELFF
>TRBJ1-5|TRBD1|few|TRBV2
TGTGCCAGCAGTGAAGCGGAAGGGGGCTCTCGCAATCAGCCCCAGCATTTT
CASSEAEGGSRNQPQHF
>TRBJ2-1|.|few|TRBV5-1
TGCGCCAGCAGCTTGGGCGGGACGGGGGCCTACAATGAGCAGTTCTTC
CASSLGGTGAYNEQFF
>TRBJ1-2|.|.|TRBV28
TGTGCCAGCTATCGGCCAAGGGATGGCTACACCTTC
CASYRPRDGYTF
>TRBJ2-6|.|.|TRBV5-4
TGTGCCAGCAGCGCCGTCGCGCACTCTGGGGCCAACGTCCTGACTTTC
CASSAVAHSGANVLTF
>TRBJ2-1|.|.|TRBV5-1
TGCGCCAGCAGCTGGCGCAGGGGATACGAGCAGTTCTTC
CASSWRRGYEQFF
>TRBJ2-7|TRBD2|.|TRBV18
TGTGCCAGCTCACCGTTTACTAGCGGGAGCTCCTACGAGCAGTACTTC
CASSPFTSGSSYEQYF
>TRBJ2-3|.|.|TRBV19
TGTGCCAGTAGTATTTTTGGCGCCTACACAGATACGCAGTATTTT
CASSIFGAYTDTQYF